What follows is one T cell receptor (beta chain) and its context. The target antigen is unknown. Its ends do not fully match the called genes, so a read error is possible. The table came from immunoSEQ multiplex PCR; TCRdb's copy has only in-frame clones and leaves some out. This table has under 3,500 clones, 84% appearing once. The sample is drawn from a study of chemoradiotherapy in HPV16-positive cancers. The study, taken as a whole, reports: Candidate HPV-specific clones and E7-related TCR motifs grew in tumor during treatment.

Germline CDR1 reads MNHEY; CDR2 reads SMNVEV (reference sequence). The CDR3 runs to 12 residues. This sequence was found in a human donor with HPV-associated anogenital cancer. The chain recombines TRBV27 with TRBJ2-7; TRBD1 matches at 8 bases. Sequenced material: tumor tissue, taken from a patient who underwent chemoradiotherapy. In DNA, the CDR3 is TGTGCCAGCAGTTTAGGCAGGGGGCGATTAAACTTC. It specifies CASSLGRGRLNF.